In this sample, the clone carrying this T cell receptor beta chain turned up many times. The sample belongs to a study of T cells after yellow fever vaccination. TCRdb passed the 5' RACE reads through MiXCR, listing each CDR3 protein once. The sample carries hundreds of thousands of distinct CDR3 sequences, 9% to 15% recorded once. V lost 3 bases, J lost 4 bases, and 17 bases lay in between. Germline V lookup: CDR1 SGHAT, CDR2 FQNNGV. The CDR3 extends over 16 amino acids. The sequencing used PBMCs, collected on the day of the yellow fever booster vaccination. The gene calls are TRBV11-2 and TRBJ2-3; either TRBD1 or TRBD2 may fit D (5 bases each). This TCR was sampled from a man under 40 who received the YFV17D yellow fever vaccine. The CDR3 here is CASSLLTAGTPDTQYF. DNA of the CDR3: TGTGCCAGCAGCTTGTTAACGGCCGGGACCCCAGATACGCAGTATTTT.